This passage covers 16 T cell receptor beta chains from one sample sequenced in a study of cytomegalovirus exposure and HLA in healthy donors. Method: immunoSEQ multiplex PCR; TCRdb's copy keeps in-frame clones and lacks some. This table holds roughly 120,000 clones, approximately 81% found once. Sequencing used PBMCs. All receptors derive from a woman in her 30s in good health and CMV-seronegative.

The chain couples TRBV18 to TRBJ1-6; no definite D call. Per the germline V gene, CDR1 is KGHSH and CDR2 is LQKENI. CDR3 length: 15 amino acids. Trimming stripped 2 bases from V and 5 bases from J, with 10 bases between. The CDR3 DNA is TGTGCCAGCTCACCATCGGGTCAGAATAATTCACCCCTCCACTTT. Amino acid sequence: CASSPSGQNNSPLHF. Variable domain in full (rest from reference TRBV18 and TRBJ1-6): NAGVMQNPRHLVRRRGQEARLRCSPMKGHSHVYWYRQLPEEGLKFMVYLQKENIIDESGMPKERFSAEFPKEGPSILRIQQVVRGDSAAYFCASSPSGQNNSPLHFGNGTRLTVT.

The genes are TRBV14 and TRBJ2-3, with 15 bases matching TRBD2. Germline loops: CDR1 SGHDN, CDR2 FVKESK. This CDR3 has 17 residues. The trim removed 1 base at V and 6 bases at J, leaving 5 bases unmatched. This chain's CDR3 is CASSQVGLAGGPDTQYF. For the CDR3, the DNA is TGTGCCAGCAGCCAAGTAGGACTAGCGGGGGGGCCGGATACGCAGTATTTT. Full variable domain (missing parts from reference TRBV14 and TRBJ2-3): EAGVTQFPSHSVIEKGQTVTLRCDPISGHDNLYWYRRVMGKEIKFLLHFVKESKQDESGMPNNRFLAERTGGTYSTLKVQPAELEDSGVYFCASSQVGLAGGPDTQYFGPGTRLTVL.

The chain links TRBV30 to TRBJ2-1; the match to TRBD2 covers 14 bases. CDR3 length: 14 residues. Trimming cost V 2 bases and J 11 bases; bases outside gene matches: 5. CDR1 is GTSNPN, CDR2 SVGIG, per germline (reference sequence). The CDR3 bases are TGTGCCTGGAGTCCGACTAGCGGGGGGGATAAGCAGTTCTTC. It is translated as CAWSPTSGGDKQFF.

CDR3 region: CAWSAPSYGYTF. For the CDR3, the DNA is TGTGCCTGGAGTGCCCCGAGCTATGGCTACACCTTC. V gene TRBV30 combines with J gene TRBJ1-2; D not resolved. CDR1 is GTSNPN, CDR2 SVGIG, per germline (reference sequence). Trimming cost V 1 base and J 4 bases, with 7 bases left between them. CDR3 length equals 12 residues.

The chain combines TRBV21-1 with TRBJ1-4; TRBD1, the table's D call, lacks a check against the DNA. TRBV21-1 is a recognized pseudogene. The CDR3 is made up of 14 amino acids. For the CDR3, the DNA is TGTGCCAGCAGCAAAGGGACAGGGTATGAAAAACTGTTTTTT. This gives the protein CASSKGTGYEKLFF.

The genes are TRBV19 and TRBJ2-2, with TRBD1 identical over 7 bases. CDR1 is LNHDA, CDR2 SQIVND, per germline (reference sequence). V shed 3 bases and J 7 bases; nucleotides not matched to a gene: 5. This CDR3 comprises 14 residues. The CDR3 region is CASSMTGLDGELFF. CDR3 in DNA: TGTGCCAGTAGTATGACAGGGCTTGACGGGGAGCTGTTTTTT.

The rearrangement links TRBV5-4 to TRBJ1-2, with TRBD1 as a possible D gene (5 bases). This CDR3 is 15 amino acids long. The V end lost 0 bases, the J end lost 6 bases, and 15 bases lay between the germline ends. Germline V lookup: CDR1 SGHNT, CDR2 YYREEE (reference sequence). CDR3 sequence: CASSLVRGGNDGYTF. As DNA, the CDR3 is TGTGCCAGCAGCTTGGTCCGGGGGGGGAACGATGGCTACACCTTC.

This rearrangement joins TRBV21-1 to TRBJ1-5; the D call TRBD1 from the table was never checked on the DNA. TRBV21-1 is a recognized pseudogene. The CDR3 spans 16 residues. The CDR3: CASSKPDRLGDQPQHF. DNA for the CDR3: TGTGCCAGCAGCAAACCTGACAGGCTCGGGGATCAGCCCCAGCATTTT.

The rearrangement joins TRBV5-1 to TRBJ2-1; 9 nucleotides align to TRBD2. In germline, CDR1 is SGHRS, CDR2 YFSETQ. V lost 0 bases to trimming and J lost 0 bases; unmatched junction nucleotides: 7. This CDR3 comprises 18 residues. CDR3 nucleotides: TGCGCCAGCAGCTTGGTGGCGGGGGGGCCTCCCTCCTACAATGAGCAGTTCTTC. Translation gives CASSLVAGGPPSYNEQFF.

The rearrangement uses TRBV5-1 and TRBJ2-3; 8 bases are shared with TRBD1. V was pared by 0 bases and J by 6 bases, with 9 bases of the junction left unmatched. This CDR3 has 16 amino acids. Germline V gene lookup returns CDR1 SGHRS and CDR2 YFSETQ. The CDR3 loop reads CASSLASRQGSDTQYF. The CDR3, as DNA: TGCGCCAGCAGCTTGGCCTCGAGACAGGGGTCGGATACGCAGTATTTT. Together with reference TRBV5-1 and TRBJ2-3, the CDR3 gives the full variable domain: KAGVTQTPRYLIKTRGQQVTLSCSPISGHRSVSWYQQTPGQGLQFLFEYFSETQRNKGNFPGRFSGRQFSNSRSEMNVSTLELGDSALYLCASSLASRQGSDTQYFGPGTRLTVL.

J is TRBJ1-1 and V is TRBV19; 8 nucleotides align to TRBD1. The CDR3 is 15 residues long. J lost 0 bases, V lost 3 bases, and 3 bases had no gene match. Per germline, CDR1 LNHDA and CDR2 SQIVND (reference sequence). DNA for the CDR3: TGTGCCAGTAGTATTAGGGGACAGGTGAACACTGAAGCTTTCTTT. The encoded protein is CASSIRGQVNTEAFF.

CDR3 amino acids: CASSLTGEGLNAQYF. CDR3 in DNA: TGTGCCAGCAGCTTAACAGGGGAAGGTTTGAACGCGCAGTACTTC. The chain couples TRBV7-6 to TRBJ2-7; the match to TRBD1 covers 7 bases. There are 15 residues in the CDR3. Germline lookup yields CDR1 SGHVS and CDR2 FNYEAQ. The J segment lost 9 bases and the V segment lost 2 bases, leaving 13 bases of the junction unmatched.

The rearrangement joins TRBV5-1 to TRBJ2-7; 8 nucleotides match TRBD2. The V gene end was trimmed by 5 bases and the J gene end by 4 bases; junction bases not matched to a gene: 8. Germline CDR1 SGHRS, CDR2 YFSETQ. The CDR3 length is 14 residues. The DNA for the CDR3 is TGCGCCAGCAGGAGTCTTACTAGCGGTTACGAGCAGTACTTC. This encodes CASRSLTSGYEQYF.

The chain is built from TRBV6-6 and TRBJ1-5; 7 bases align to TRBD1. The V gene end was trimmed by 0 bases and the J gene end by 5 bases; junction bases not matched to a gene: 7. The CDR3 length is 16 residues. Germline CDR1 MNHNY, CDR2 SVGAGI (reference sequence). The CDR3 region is CASSYSDRDPYQPQHF. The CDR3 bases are TGTGCCAGCAGTTACTCCGACAGGGACCCCTATCAGCCCCAGCATTTT.

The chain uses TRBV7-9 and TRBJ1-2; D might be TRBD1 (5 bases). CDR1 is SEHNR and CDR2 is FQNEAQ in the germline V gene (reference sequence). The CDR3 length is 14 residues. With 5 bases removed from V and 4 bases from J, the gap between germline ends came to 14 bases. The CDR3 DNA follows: TGTGCCAGCAGCCCGGGCCAGGGCGCCTATGGCTACACCTTC. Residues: CASSPGQGAYGYTF.

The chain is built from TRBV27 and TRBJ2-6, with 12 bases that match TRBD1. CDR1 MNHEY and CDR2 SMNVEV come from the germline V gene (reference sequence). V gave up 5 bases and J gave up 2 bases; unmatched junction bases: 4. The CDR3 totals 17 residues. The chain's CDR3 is CASSRWDRGPGANVLTF. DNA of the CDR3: TGTGCCAGCAGTCGATGGGACAGGGGGCCTGGGGCCAACGTCCTGACTTTC. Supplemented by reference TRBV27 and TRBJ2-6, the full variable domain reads EAQVTQNPRYLITVTGKKLTVTCSQNMNHEYMSWYRQDPGLGLRQIYYSMNVEVTDKGDVPEGYKVSRKEKRNFPLILESPSPNQTSLYFCASSRWDRGPGANVLTFGAGSRLTVL.